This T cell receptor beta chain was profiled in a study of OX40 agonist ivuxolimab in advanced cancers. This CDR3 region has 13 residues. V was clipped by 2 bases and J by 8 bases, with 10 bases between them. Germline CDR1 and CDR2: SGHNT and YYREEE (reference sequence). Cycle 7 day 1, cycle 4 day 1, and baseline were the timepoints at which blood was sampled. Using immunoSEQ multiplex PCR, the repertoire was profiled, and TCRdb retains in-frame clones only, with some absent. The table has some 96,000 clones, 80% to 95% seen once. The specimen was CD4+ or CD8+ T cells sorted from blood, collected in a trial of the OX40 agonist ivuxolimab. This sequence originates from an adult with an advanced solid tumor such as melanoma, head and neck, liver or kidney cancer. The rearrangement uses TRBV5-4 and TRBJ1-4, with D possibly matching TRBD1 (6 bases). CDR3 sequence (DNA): TGTGCCAGCAGCTTATTAGGGGGAGAAAAACTGTTTTTT. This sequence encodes CASSLLGGEKLFF. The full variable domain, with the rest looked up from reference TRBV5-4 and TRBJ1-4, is ETGVTQSPTHLIKTRGQQVTLRCSSQSGHNTVSWYQQALGQGPQFIFQYYREEENGRGNFPPRFSGLQFPNYSSELNVNALELDDSALYLCASSLLGGEKLFFGSGTQLSVL.